The clone carrying this T cell receptor (beta chain) was observed many times. The antigen remains undetermined. These data are taken from a study of shared clonotypes between healthy human individuals. Findings and caveats of the study: Expectations were that clonotype sharing among donors would be affected by sequencing depth.

All participating donors were Caucasian adults from Nashville, Tennessee. CD4+ cells yielded CD45RA+ naive and CD45RA-negative memory subsets. Here immunoSEQ multiplex PCR was the method, and the copy in TCRdb shows in-frame clones only, minus some. This sample has around 1,000,000 clones, with 70% to 80% found just once. CDR3 length equals 16 residues. From germline, CDR1 is SGDLS and CDR2 YYNGEE. Trimming removed 6 bases from V and 0 bases from J; junction bases left unmatched: 10. This TCR derives from a man aged 18 to 30 in good health. Some clones in this sample may be carry-over from other donors' samples. The genes are TRBV9 and TRBJ2-7, with TRBD2 identical over 9 bases. Sequencing used memory CD4+ T cells from PBMCs. Subset in this sample: CD45RA-negative fraction. The DNA for the CDR3 is TGTGCCAGCAAGGGGATAGCGGGAGAGAGCTCCTACGAGCAGTACTTC. It specifies CASKGIAGESSYEQYF. The complete variable domain, with remaining parts taken from reference TRBV9 and TRBJ2-7, reads DSGVTQTPKHLITATGQRVTLRCSPRSGDLSVYWYQQSLDQGLQFLIQYYNGEERAKGNILERFSAQQFPDLHSELNLSSLELGDSALYFCASKGIAGESSYEQYFGPGTRLTVT.